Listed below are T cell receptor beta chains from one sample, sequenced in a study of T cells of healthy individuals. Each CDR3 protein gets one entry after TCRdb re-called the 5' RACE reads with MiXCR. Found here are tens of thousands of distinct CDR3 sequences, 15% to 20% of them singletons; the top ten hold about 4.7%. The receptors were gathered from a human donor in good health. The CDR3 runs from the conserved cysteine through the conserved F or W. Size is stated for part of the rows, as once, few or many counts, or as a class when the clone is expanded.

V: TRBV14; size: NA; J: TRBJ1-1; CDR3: CASRRQGPTEAFF
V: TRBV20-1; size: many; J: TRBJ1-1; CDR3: CSARGEDTEAFF
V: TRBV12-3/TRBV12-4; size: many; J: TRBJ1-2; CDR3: CASSLVGAQGGGYTF
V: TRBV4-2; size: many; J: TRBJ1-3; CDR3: CASSHQGWSPDSGNTIYF
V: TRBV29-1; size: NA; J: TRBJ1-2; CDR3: CSVEGAGYGYTF
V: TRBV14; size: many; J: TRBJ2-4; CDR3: CASSSTSGRSKNIQYF
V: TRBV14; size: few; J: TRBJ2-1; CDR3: CASSQEMASGRLFF
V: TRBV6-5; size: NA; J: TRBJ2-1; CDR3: CASALAGRGEQFF
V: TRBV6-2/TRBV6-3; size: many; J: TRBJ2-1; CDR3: CASSYSDNEQFF
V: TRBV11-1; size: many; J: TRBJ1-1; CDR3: CASSLAGPNTEAFF
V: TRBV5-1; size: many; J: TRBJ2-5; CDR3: CASSPDQETQYF
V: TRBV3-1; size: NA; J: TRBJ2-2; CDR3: CASSQATNTGELFF
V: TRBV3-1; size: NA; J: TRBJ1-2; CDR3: CASSPQPGYGYTF
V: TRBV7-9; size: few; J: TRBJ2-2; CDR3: CASSLTQGLAGELFF
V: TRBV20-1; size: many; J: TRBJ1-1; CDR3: CSALLNTEAFF
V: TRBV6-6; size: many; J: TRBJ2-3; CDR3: CASSRKSGGARTDTQYF
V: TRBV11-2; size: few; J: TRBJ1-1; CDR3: CASRSWRGLNTEAFF
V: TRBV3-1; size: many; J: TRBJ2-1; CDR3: CASSQEGTGGNEQFF
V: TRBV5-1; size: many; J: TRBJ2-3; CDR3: CASSSSPTGFSTDTQYF
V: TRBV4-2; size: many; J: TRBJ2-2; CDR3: CASSQDPQPGLAGVELFF
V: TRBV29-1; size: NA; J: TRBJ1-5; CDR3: CSVGAGLNQPQHF
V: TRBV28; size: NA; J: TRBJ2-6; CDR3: CASSTGTSGANVLTF
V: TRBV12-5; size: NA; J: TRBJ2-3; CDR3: CASGPPDGDTQYF
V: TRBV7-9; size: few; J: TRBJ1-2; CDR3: CASSGGTYGYTF
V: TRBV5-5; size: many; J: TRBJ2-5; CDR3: CASSFDGTAQETQYF
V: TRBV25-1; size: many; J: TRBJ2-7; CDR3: CASSERDEQYF
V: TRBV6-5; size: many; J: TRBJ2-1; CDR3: CASRKSGRIRNEQFF
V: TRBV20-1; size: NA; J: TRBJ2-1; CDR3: CSASQREFYNEQFF
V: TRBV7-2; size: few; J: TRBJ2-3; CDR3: CASTQRDEYTDTQYF
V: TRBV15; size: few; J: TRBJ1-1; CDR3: CATSRGGRASTWGTEAFF
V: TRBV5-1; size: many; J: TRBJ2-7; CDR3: CASSLVGVEYEQYF
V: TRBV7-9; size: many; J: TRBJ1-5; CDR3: CASSLGFVAGTQPQHF
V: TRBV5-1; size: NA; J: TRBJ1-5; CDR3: CASSLGWGAQPQHF
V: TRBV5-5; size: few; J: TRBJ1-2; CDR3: CASSPQGGYGYTF
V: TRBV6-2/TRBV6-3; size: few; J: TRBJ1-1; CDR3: CASSYFESEAFF
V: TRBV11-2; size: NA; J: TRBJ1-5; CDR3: CASSIDGNQPQHF
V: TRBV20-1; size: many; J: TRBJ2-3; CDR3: CSARVSDSTDTQYF
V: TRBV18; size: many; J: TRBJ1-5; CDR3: CASSPRRDPGLQPQHF
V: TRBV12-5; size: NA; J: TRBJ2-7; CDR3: CASGPDRTYEQYF
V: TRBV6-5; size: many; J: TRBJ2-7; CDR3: CASSYFAGKNYEQYF
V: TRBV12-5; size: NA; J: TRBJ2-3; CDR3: CASGLLVADTQYF
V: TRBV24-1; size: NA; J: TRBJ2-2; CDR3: CATSDRSGPNTGELFF